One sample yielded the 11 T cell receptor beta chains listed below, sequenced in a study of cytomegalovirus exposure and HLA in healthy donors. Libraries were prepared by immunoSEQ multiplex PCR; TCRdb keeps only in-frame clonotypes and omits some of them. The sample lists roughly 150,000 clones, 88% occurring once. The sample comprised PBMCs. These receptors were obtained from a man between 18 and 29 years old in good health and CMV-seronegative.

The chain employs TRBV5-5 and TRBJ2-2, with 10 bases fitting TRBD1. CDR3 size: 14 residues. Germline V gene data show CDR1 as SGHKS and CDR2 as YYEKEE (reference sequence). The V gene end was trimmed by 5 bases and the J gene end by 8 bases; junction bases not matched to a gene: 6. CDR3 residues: CASRDRGRSGELFF. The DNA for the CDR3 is TGTGCCAGCAGAGACAGGGGGCGCAGTGGGGAGCTGTTTTTT.

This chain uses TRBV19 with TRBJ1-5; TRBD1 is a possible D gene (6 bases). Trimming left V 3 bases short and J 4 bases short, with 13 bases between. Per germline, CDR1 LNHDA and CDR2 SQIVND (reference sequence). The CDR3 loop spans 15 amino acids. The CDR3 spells CASSIADRLNQPQHF. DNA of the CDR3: TGTGCCAGTAGTATCGCGGACAGATTAAATCAGCCCCAGCATTTT.

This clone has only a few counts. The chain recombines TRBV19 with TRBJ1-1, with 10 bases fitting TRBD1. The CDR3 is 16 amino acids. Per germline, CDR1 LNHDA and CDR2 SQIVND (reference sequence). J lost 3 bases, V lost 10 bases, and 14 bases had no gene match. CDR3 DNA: TGTGCCACCTCCGGAGTTGGGACAGGGGAAGACACTGAAGCTTTCTTT. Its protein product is CATSGVGTGEDTEAFF.

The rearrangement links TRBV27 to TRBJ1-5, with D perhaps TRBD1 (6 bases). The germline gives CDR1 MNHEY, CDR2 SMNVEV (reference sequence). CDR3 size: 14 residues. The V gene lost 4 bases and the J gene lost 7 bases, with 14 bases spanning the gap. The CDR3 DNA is TGTGCCAGCAGTTACTCAGGGGTCGGGCAGCCCCAGCATTTT. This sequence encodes CASSYSGVGQPQHF.

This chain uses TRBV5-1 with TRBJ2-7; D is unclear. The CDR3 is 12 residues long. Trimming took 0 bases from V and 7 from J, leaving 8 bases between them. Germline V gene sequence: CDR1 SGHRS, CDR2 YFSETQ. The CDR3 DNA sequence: TGCGCCAGCAGCTTGGAGGCAAGGGAGCAGTACGTC. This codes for CASSLEAREQYV.

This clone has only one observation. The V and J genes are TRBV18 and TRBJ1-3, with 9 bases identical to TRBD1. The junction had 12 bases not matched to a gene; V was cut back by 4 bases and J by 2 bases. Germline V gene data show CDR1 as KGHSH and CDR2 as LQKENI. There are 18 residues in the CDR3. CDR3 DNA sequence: TGTGCCAGCTCACGGAACGTCCGGGACAGGGTCCCTGGAAACACCATATATTTT. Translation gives CASSRNVRDRVPGNTIYF.

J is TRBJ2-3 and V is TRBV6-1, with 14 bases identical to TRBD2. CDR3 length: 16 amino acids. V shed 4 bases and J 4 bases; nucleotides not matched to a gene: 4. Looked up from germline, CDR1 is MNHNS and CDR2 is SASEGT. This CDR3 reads CASSAGLAGVADTQYF. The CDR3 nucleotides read TGTGCCAGCAGTGCGGGACTAGCGGGGGTTGCAGATACGCAGTATTTT.

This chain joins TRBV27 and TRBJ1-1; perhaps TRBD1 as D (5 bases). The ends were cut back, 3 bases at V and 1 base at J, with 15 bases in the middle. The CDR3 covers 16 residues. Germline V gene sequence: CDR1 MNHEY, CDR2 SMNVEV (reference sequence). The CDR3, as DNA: TGTGCCAGCAGTTTTCGCAGGGTTGGCCGGAACACTGAAGCTTTCTTT. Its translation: CASSFRRVGRNTEAFF.

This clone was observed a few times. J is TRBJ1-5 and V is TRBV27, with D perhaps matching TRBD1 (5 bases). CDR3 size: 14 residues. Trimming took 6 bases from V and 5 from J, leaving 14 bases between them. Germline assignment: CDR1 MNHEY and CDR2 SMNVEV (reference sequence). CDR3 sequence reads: CASSFDSPDQPQHF. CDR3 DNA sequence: TGTGCCAGCAGCTTCGACAGCCCAGATCAGCCCCAGCATTTT.

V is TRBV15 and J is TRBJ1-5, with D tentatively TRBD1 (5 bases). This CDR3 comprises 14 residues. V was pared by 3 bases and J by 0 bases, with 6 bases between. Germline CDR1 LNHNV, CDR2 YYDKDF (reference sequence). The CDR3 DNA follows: TGTGCCACCAGCAGGACAGATAGCAATCAGCCCCAGCATTTT. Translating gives CATSRTDSNQPQHF.

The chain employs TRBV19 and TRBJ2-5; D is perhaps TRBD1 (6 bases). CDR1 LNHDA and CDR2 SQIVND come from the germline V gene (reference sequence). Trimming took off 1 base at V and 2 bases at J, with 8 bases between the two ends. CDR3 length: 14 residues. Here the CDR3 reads CASSIGGTQETQYF. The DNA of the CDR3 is TGTGCCAGTAGTATAGGAGGGACACAAGAGACCCAGTACTTC.